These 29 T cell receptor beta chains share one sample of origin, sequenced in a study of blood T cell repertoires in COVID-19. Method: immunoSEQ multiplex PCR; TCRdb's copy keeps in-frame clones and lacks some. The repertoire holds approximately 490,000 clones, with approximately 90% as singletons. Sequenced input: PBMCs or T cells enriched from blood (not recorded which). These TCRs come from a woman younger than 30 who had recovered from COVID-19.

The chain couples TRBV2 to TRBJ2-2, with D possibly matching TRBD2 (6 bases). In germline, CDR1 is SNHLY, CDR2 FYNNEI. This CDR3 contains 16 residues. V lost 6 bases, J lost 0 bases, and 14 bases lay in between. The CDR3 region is CASRPAGSPNTGELFF. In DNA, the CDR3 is TGTGCCAGCAGGCCCGCGGGGTCCCCGAACACCGGGGAGCTGTTTTTT.

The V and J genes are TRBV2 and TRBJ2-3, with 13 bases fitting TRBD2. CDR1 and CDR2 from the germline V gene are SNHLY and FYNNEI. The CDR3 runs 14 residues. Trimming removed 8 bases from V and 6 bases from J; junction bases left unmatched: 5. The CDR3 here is CASRLLAGGDTQYF. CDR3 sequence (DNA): TGTGCCAGCCGATTACTAGCGGGGGGGGATACGCAGTATTTT. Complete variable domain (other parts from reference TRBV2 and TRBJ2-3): EPEVTQTPSHQVTQMGQEVILRCVPISNHLYFYWYRQILGQKVEFLVSFYNNEISEKSEIFDDQFSVERPDGSNFTLKIRSTKLEDSAMYFCASRLLAGGDTQYFGPGTRLTVL.

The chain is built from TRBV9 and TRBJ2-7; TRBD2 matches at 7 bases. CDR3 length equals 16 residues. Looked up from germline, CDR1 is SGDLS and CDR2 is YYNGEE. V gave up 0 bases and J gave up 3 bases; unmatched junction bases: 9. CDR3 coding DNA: TGTGCCAGCAGCGTAGGGGCGGGGGTGAACTACTACGAGCAGTACTTC. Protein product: CASSVGAGVNYYEQYF.

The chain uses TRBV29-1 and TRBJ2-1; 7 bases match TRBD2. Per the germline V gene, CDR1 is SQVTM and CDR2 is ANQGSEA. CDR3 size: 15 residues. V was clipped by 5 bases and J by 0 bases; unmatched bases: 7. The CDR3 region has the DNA TGCAGCGTTCGTCGAGGGACTACCTCCTACAATGAGCAGTTCTTC. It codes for CSVRRGTTSYNEQFF.

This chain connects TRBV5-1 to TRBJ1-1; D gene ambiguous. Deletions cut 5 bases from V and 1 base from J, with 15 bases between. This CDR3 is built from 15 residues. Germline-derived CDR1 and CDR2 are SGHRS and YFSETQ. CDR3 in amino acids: CASRPSPGGNTEAFF. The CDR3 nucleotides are TGCGCCAGCAGGCCTTCACCCGGAGGGAACACTGAAGCTTTCTTT. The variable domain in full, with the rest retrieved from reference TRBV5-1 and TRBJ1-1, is KAGVTQTPRYLIKTRGQQVTLSCSPISGHRSVSWYQQTPGQGLQFLFEYFSETQRNKGNFPGRFSGRQFSNSRSEMNVSTLELGDSALYLCASRPSPGGNTEAFFGQGTRLTVV.

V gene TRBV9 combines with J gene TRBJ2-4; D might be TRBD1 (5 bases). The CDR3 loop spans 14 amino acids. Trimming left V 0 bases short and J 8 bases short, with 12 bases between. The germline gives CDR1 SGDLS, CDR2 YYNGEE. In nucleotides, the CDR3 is TGTGCCAGCAGCGTAGGGACGGAAGGGGACATTCAGTACTTC. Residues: CASSVGTEGDIQYF.

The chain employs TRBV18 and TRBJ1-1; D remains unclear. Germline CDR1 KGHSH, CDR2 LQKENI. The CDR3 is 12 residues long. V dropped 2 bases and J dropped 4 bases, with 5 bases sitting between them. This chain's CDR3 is CASSPDSTEAFF. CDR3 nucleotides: TGTGCCAGCTCACCAGATAGCACTGAAGCTTTCTTT.

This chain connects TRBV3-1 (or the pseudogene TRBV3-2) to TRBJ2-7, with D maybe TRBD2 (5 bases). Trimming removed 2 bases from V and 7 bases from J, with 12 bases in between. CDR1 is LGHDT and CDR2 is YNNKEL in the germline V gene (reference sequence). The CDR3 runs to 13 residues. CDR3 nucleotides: TGTGCCAGCAGCCAAATGGCCTCGGGAGAGCAGTACTTC. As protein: CASSQMASGEQYF.

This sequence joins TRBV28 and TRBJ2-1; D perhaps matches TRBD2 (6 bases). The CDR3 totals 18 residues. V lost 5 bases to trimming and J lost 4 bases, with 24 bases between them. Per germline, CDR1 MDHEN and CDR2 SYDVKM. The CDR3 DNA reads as TGTGCCAGCAGTCCTGCGGGACCCGGGACGTCCCTTTACAATGAGCAGTTCTTC. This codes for CASSPAGPGTSLYNEQFF.

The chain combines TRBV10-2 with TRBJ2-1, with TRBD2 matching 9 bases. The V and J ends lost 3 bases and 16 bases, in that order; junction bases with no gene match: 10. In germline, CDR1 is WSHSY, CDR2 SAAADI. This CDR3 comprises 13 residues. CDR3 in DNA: TGCGCCAGCAGTGAAAAGGGCGGGGGGGGTATTTTCTTC. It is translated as CASSEKGGGGIFF.

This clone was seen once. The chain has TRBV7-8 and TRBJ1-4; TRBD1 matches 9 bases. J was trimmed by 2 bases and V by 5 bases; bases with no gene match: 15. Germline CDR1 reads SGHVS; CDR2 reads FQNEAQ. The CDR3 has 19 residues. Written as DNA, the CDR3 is TGTGCCAGCAGCCCCTACGGGACAGGGTCTTTACAGACTAATGAAAAACTGTTTTTT. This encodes CASSPYGTGSLQTNEKLFF.

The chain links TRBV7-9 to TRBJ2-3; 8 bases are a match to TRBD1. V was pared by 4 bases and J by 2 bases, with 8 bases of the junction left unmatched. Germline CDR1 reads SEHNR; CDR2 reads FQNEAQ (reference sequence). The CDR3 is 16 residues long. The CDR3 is CASSSGTGQSTDTQYF. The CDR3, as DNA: TGTGCCAGCAGCTCCGGGACAGGACAATCCACAGATACGCAGTATTTT.

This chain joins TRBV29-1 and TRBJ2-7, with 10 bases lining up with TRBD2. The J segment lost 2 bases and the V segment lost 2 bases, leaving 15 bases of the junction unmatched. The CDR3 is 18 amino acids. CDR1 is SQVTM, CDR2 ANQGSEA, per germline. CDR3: CSVEPHHGSGGLTYEQYF. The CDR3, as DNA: TGCAGCGTTGAACCACACCATGGTAGCGGGGGGTTAACCTACGAGCAGTACTTC.

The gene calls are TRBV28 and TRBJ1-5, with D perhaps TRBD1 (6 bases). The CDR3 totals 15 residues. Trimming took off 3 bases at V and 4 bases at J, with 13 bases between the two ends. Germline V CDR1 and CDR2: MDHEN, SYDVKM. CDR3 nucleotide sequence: TGTGCCAGCAGTTTTTTGGGGGCGTCAAATCAGCCCCAGCATTTT. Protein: CASSFLGASNQPQHF.

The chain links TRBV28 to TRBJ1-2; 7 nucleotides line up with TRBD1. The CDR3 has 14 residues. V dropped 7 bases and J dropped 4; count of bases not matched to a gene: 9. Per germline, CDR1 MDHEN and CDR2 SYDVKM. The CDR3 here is CASKLSDRAYGYTF. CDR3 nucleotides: TGTGCCAGCAAGCTCTCTGACAGGGCCTATGGCTACACCTTC.

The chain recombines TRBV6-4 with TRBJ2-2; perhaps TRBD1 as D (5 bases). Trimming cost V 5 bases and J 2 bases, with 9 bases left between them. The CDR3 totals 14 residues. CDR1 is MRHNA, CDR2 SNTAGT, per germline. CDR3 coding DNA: TGTGCCAGCAGTTACGACAGAAACACCGGGGAGCTGTTTTTT. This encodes CASSYDRNTGELFF.

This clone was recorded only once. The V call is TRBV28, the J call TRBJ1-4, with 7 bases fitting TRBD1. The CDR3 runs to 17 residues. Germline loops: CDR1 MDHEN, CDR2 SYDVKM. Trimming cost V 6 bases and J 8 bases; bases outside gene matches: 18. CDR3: CASSPPLGQIKQEKLFF. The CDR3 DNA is TGTGCCAGCAGCCCTCCCTTGGGACAGATAAAACAGGAAAAACTGTTTTTT.

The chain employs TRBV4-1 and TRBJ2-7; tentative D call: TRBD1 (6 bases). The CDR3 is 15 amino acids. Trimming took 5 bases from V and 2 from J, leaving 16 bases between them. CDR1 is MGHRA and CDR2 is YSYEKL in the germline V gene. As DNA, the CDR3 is TGCGCCAGCAGCTTTAGGGAGACAGGTCCCTACGAGCAGTACTTC. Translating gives CASSFRETGPYEQYF.

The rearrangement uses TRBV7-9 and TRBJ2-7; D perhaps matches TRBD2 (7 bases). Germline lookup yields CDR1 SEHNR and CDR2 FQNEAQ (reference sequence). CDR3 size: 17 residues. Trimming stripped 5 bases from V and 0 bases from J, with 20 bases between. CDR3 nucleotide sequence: TGTGCCAGCAGCCCTGGGCGGGGGCTACCTTCCTCCTACGAGCAGTACTTC. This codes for CASSPGRGLPSSYEQYF.

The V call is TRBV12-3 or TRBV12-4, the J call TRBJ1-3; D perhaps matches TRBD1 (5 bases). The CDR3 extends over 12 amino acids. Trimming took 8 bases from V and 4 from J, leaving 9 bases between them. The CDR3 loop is CASERGGNTIYF. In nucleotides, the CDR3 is TGTGCCAGCGAACGGGGGGGAAACACCATATATTTT.

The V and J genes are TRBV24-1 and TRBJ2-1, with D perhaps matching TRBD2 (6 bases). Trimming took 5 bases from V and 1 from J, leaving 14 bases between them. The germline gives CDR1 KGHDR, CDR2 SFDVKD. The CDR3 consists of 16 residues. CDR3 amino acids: CATSATGVVSYNEQFF. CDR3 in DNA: TGTGCCACCAGTGCAACGGGGGTAGTATCCTACAATGAGCAGTTCTTC.

CDR3 in DNA: TGTGCCAGCAGCCGCGGGATAAATCAGCCCCAGCATTTT. Its translation: CASSRGINQPQHF. The V and J genes are TRBV2 and TRBJ1-5, with D unclear. The germline gives CDR1 SNHLY, CDR2 FYNNEI. V was clipped by 6 bases and J by 4 bases, with 10 bases between them. The CDR3 extends over 13 amino acids.

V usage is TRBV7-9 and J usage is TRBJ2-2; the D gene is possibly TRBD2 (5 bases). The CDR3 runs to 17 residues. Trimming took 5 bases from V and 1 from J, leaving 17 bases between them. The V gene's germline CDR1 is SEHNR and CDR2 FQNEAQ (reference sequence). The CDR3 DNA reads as TGTGCCAGCAGCCCCCCGGCCTACAGCGGGAACACCGGGGAGCTGTTTTTT. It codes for CASSPPAYSGNTGELFF. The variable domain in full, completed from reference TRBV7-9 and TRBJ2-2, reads DTGVSQNPRHKITKRGQNVTFRCDPISEHNRLYWYRQTLGQGPEFLTYFQNEAQLEKSRLLSDRFSAERPKGSFSTLEIQRTEQGDSAMYLCASSPPAYSGNTGELFFGEGSRLTVL.

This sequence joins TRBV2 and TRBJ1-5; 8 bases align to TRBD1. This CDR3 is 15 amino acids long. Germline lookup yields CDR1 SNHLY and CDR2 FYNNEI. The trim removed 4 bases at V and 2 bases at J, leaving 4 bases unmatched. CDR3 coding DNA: TGTGCCAGCAGTGCGGTGGGACAGGGCAATCAGCCCCAGCATTTT. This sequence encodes CASSAVGQGNQPQHF.

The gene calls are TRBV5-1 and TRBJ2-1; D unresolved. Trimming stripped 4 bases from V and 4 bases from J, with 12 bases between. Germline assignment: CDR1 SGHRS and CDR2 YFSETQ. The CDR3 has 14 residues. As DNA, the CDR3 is TGCGCCAGCAGCCTTGCCCCCGAGTACAATGAGCAGTTCTTC. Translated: CASSLAPEYNEQFF.

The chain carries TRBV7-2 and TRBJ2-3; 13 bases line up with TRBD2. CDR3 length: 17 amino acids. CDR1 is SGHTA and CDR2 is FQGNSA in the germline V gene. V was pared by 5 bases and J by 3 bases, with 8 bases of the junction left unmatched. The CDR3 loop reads CASSPLQTSGGTDTQYF. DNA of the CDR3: TGTGCCAGCAGCCCTCTCCAGACTAGCGGGGGGACAGATACGCAGTATTTT. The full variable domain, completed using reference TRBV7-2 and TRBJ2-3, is GAGVSQSPSNKVTEKGKDVELRCDPISGHTALYWYRQSLGQGLEFLIYFQGNSAPDKSGLPSDRFSAERTGGSVSTLTIQRTQQEDSAVYLCASSPLQTSGGTDTQYFGPGTRLTVL.

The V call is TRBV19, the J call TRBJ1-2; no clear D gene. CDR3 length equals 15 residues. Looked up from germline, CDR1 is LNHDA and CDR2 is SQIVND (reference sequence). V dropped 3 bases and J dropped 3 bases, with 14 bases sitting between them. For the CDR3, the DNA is TGTGCCAGTAGTATTGCTGTGGATAGCGACTATGGCTACACCTTC. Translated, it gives CASSIAVDSDYGYTF. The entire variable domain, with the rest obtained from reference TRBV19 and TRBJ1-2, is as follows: DGGITQSPKYLFRKEGQNVTLSCEQNLNHDAMYWYRQDPGQGLRLIYYSQIVNDFQKGDIAEGYSVSREKKESFPLTVTSAQKNPTAFYLCASSIAVDSDYGYTFGSGTRLTVV.

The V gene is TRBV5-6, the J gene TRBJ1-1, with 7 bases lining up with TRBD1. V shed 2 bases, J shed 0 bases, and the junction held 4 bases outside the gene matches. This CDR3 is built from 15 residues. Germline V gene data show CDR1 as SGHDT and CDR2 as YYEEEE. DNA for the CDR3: TGTGCCAGCAGCTTAGGGGGCGGGTTGAACACTGAAGCTTTCTTT. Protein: CASSLGGGLNTEAFF.

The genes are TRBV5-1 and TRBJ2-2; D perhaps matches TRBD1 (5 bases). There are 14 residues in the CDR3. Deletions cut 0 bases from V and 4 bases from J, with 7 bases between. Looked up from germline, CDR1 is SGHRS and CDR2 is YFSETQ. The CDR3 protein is CASSLDGATGELFF. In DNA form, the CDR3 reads TGCGCCAGCAGCTTGGATGGGGCCACCGGGGAGCTGTTTTTT.